These 24 T cell receptor beta chains came from one sample sequenced in a study of shared clonotypes between healthy human individuals (dated by TCRdb to about 2020). For the CD8 naive samples, CD45RO-negative cells were positively selected for CCR7, yielding a CD45RA+CCR7+ population from which TemRA cells were excluded. To prepare the library, the immunoSEQ multiplex PCR assay was applied. TCRdb stores this immuneACCESS table with in-frame sequences only. Part of the clones is absent; in the studies checked, under half of the shortfall reflects unresolved V genes, and no reason is known for the rest. The sample table records around 2,100,000 clones; about 95% of these occur just once. The ten largest clonotypes hold around 1.2% of the sample. The source material was naive CD8+ T cells sorted from blood. The cell subset or site label for this specimen denotes: CD45RA+CCR7+. The receptors were sampled from a man aged 18 to 30 in good health.

To note about this clone: One end of the junction is discordant with germline, which a read error may explain. V is TRBV11-1 and J is TRBJ2-1; D not certain. This CDR3 is 14 amino acids long. Germline lookup yields CDR1 SGHAT and CDR2 FQDESV (reference sequence). The CDR3 region is CANSSLTYYNEQFF. CDR3 nucleotide sequence: TGTGCCAACAGCTCCTTAACATATTACAATGAGCAGTTCTTC. Using reference TRBV11-1 and TRBJ2-1 for the parts outside the CDR3, the full variable domain is EAEVAQSPRYKITEKSQAVAFWCDPISGHATLYWYRQILGQGPELLVQFQDESVVDDSQLPKDRFSAERLKGVDSTLKIQPAELGDSAMYLCANSSLTYYNEQFFGPGTRLTVL.

V and J are TRBV27 and TRBJ1-5; 7 bases match TRBD1. Trimming removed 3 bases from V and 7 bases from J; junction bases left unmatched: 6. CDR1 is MNHEY, CDR2 SMNVEV, per germline (reference sequence). The CDR3 has 14 residues. DNA of the CDR3: TGTGCCAGCAGTTTCGGCAGGGGGTCACAGCCCCAGCATTTT. Amino acid sequence: CASSFGRGSQPQHF.

This chain connects TRBV5-1 to TRBJ2-7; D gene uncertain. This CDR3 has 14 amino acids. V shed 4 bases and J shed 4 bases, with 15 bases lying between them. Germline lookup yields CDR1 SGHRS and CDR2 YFSETQ. This CDR3 is CASSPASLSYEQYF. The CDR3 DNA sequence: TGCGCCAGCAGCCCGGCCAGTTTGTCTTACGAGCAGTACTTC.

The rearrangement joins TRBV30 to TRBJ2-2; D possibly uses TRBD1 or TRBD2 (5 bases each). This CDR3 comprises 16 residues. Germline V gives CDR1 GTSNPN, CDR2 SVGIG (reference sequence). V shed 3 bases and J shed 5 bases, with 19 bases lying between them. CDR3 residues: CAWRPAERGETGELFF. The CDR3 DNA is TGTGCCTGGAGGCCTGCAGAGCGAGGGGAAACCGGGGAGCTGTTTTTT.

This chain links TRBV5-6 with TRBJ2-1, with TRBD1 as a possible D gene (5 bases). This CDR3 spans 15 amino acids. CDR1 is SGHDT and CDR2 is YYEEEE in the germline V gene. Trimming cost V 5 bases and J 4 bases, with 16 bases left between them. The CDR3 protein is CASSSTEKNYNEQFF. The DNA for the CDR3 is TGTGCCAGCAGTTCGACAGAGAAAAATTACAATGAGCAGTTCTTC.

The chain links TRBV7-6 to TRBJ1-3; D not certain. V was trimmed by 1 base and J by 1 base, leaving 11 bases between them. This CDR3 has 16 amino acids. The germline V gene encodes CDR1 SGHVS and CDR2 FNYEAQ. CDR3 sequence: CASSLGDLQSGNTIYF. In nucleotides, the CDR3 is TGTGCCAGCAGCTTAGGCGACCTCCAATCTGGAAACACCATATATTTT.

The chain carries TRBV28 and TRBJ2-2; D unresolved. In germline, CDR1 is MDHEN, CDR2 SYDVKM. There are 15 residues in the CDR3. Trimming removed 2 bases at V and 4 bases at J, with 11 bases between. The CDR3: CASSLKGWVTGELFF. CDR3 in DNA: TGTGCCAGCAGTTTAAAAGGGTGGGTCACCGGGGAGCTGTTTTTT.

Comments on this clone: Other DNA sequences in this specimen translate into the identical CDR3. The chain has TRBV19 and TRBJ2-7; 7 positions match TRBD1. Unmatched junction bases numbered 3, after V lost 5 bases and J lost 2 bases. CDR3 size: 13 residues. Germline V lookup: CDR1 LNHDA, CDR2 SQIVND (reference sequence). CDR3 sequence: CASSYGTAYEQYF. The CDR3 bases are TGTGCCAGTAGTTACGGGACAGCCTACGAGCAGTACTTC.

The table lists this clone with a count of one. The CDR3 reads CASSLGQGLNSPLHF. For the CDR3, the DNA is TGTGCCAGCAGTTTAGGGCAGGGGTTAAACTCACCCCTCCACTTT. The chain links TRBV27 to TRBJ1-6, with a tentative D call TRBD1 (6 bases). The CDR3 consists of 15 residues. Trimming shortened V by 2 bases and J by 10 bases, and 15 bases separated the two germline ends. Germline loops: CDR1 MNHEY, CDR2 SMNVEV (reference sequence).

The genes are TRBV18 and TRBJ2-1; the match to TRBD1 covers 11 bases. After removal of 6 bases from V and 6 bases from J, the junction contained 7 bases not matched to a gene. This CDR3 has 15 amino acids. Germline-derived CDR1 and CDR2 are KGHSH and LQKENI. The CDR3 reads CASSPDRGHSNEQFF. CDR3 DNA: TGTGCCAGCTCCCCGGACAGGGGGCATAGCAATGAGCAGTTCTTC.

The chain recombines TRBV6-5 with TRBJ2-3; D gene ambiguous. The CDR3 spans 15 residues. V lost 0 bases, J lost 4 bases, and 11 bases lay in between. CDR1 is MNHEY, CDR2 SVGAGI, per germline. The CDR3 DNA reads TGTGCCAGCAGTTACTCGCTGGGTTGGGCAGATACGCAGTATTTT. It specifies CASSYSLGWADTQYF.

V usage is TRBV11-2 and J usage is TRBJ2-1; D gene uncertain. Germline lookup yields CDR1 SGHAT and CDR2 FQNNGV. Deletions cut 3 bases from V and 6 bases from J, with 6 bases between. This CDR3 has 12 amino acids. The CDR3 reads CASSFGSNEQFF. In DNA form, the CDR3 reads TGTGCCAGCAGCTTTGGATCCAATGAGCAGTTCTTC.

The chain has TRBV9 and TRBJ2-2; D is possibly TRBD2 (7 bases). With 4 bases removed from V and 4 bases from J, the gap between germline ends came to 17 bases. CDR1 and CDR2 from the germline V gene are SGDLS and YYNGEE. The CDR3 contains 16 residues. The CDR3 nucleotides read TGTGCCAGCAGCATCTCGCGGGGGCGGGGCACCGGGGAGCTGTTTTTT. Amino acids: CASSISRGRGTGELFF.

This sequence joins TRBV28 and TRBJ1-2; 7 bases align to TRBD1. From germline, CDR1 is MDHEN and CDR2 SYDVKM. The CDR3 totals 15 residues. The V gene end was trimmed by 3 bases and the J gene end by 3 bases; junction bases not matched to a gene: 7. CDR3 coding DNA: TGTGCCAGCAGTTTCTATTCTACAGGGGACTATGGCTACACCTTC. It yields the protein CASSFYSTGDYGYTF.

The chain combines TRBV27 with TRBJ2-2, with 11 bases fitting TRBD2. The CDR3 loop spans 14 amino acids. CDR1 is MNHEY and CDR2 is SMNVEV in the germline V gene (reference sequence). The trim removed 6 bases at V and 7 bases at J, leaving 4 bases unmatched. Here the CDR3 reads CASRLAGAVGELFF. In DNA form, the CDR3 reads TGTGCCAGCAGACTAGCGGGAGCCGTCGGGGAGCTGTTTTTT.

The chain couples TRBV9 to TRBJ2-5, with D tentatively TRBD1 (6 bases). Per the germline V gene, CDR1 is SGDLS and CDR2 is YYNGEE. CDR3 length equals 17 residues. V was pared by 2 bases and J by 5 bases, with 22 bases between. CDR3 sequence reads: CASSVLARTAAFETQYF. As DNA, the CDR3 is TGTGCCAGCAGCGTCTTAGCCCGGACAGCAGCTTTTGAGACCCAGTACTTC. The variable domain in full, with the rest retrieved from reference TRBV9 and TRBJ2-5, is DSGVTQTPKHLITATGQRVTLRCSPRSGDLSVYWYQQSLDQGLQFLIQYYNGEERAKGNILERFSAQQFPDLHSELNLSSLELGDSALYFCASSVLARTAAFETQYFGPGTRLLVL.

This chain connects TRBV4-1 to TRBJ2-7; TRBD2 matches at 10 bases. From germline, CDR1 is MGHRA and CDR2 YSYEKL. V trimming: 4 bases; J trimming: 4 bases; junction bases outside the gene matches: 10. The CDR3 contains 16 residues. Written as DNA, the CDR3 is TGCGCCAGCAGCCCAAAGACTAGCGGGTCGGGGTACGAGCAGTACTTC. The encoded protein is CASSPKTSGSGYEQYF.

The J gene is TRBJ1-5, the V gene TRBV27, with unresolved D. V lost 6 bases to trimming and J lost 5 bases, with 17 bases between them. CDR3 length equals 15 residues. Germline lookup yields CDR1 MNHEY and CDR2 SMNVEV (reference sequence). Written as DNA, the CDR3 is TGTGCCAGCAGCTCGACCGGACCGGTCGATCAGCCCCAGCATTTT. Its protein is CASSSTGPVDQPQHF.

The chain is built from TRBV2 and TRBJ2-3, with 13 bases lining up with TRBD2. The length of the CDR3 is 17 residues. The trim removed 7 bases at V and 2 bases at J, leaving 9 bases unmatched. The germline gives CDR1 SNHLY, CDR2 FYNNEI. The CDR3 spells CASNPRGLAGFTDTQYF. In DNA form, the CDR3 reads TGTGCCAGCAATCCGCGGGGACTAGCGGGGTTCACAGATACGCAGTATTTT.

J is TRBJ2-1 and V is TRBV27; 8 nucleotides match TRBD1. The CDR3 is 15 residues long. The ends lost 5 bases at V and 8 bases at J; junction bases unmatched: 11. Germline assignment: CDR1 MNHEY and CDR2 SMNVEV (reference sequence). CDR3 sequence (DNA): TGTGCCAGCAGTCCCCGGACCCGACAGGGGTATGAGCAGTTCTTC. Encoded protein: CASSPRTRQGYEQFF.

V usage is TRBV7-9 and J usage is TRBJ2-5; D unclear. The germline CDR1 and CDR2 sequences are SEHNR and FQNEAQ (reference sequence). The CDR3 runs to 14 residues. V was cut by 0 bases and J by 4 bases, with 9 bases left in between. The CDR3 DNA reads TGTGCCAGCAGCTTAGCGTCGGACCTAGAGACCCAGTACTTC. Amino acid sequence: CASSLASDLETQYF.

The chain carries TRBV5-6 and TRBJ2-7; possible D gene TRBD2, 7 bases. Germline CDR1 reads SGHDT; CDR2 reads YYEEEE. V shed 1 base and J shed 3 bases, with 14 bases lying between them. The length of the CDR3 is 15 residues. The CDR3 spells CASSLWGGFGYEQYF. The CDR3 DNA sequence: TGTGCCAGCAGCTTGTGGGGGGGCTTCGGCTACGAGCAGTACTTC.

CDR3 sequence: CASSLPEATSTDTQYF. The CDR3, as DNA: TGTGCCAGCAGCTTACCCGAGGCTACTAGCACAGATACGCAGTATTTT. The chain has TRBV13 and TRBJ2-3; D not certain. V lost 2 bases, J lost 0 bases, and 12 bases lay in between. CDR3 length equals 16 residues. The germline gives CDR1 PRHDT, CDR2 FYEKMQ (reference sequence).

This rearrangement joins TRBV5-8 to TRBJ1-6; 10 bases are a match to TRBD1. V trimming: 4 bases; J trimming: 10 bases; junction bases outside the gene matches: 5. The germline gives CDR1 SGHTS, CDR2 YDEGEE. This CDR3 has 14 residues. Here the CDR3 DNA reads TGTGCCAGCAGCCCTGGACAGGGGGGATCACCCCTCCACTTT. It codes for CASSPGQGGSPLHF.